This TCR beta chain emerged from a study of shared clonotypes between healthy human individuals. The wider study: Per donor, three plates held CD4 naive cells, three held CD4 memory, two held CD8 naive and one held CD8 memory.

About this clone: Its antigen is not identified.

Trimming cost V 4 bases and J 2 bases, with 10 bases left between them. There are 15 residues in the CDR3. Germline loops: CDR1 SGHKS, CDR2 YYEKEE (reference sequence). General study points: Naive subsets generally exceeded memory subsets in estimated richness.

Sequenced by immunoSEQ multiplex PCR; TCRdb stores in-frame clones only, minus some. The table has 400,000 to 600,000 clones, 95% to 97% seen once. Sequenced sample: naive CD4+ T cells sorted from blood. Subset defined: CD45RA+ positively selected. The rearrangement joins TRBV5-5 to TRBJ2-6, with D maybe TRBD1 (5 bases). The sequence was obtained from a young woman in good health. The CDR3 bases are TGTGCCAGCAGCACCTCAGGGACTGGGGCCAACGTCCTGACTTTC. Residues: CASSTSGTGANVLTF.